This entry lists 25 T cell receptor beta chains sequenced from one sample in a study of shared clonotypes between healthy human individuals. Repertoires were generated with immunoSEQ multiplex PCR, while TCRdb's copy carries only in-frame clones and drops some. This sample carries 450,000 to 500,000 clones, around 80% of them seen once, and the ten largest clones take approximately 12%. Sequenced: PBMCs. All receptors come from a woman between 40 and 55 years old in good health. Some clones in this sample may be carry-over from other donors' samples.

The CDR3 region is CASSHRLAVQETQYF. In nucleotides, the CDR3 is TGCGCCAGCAGCCACAGACTAGCGGTACAAGAGACCCAGTACTTC. The chain links TRBV4-3 to TRBJ2-5; 9 bases are shared with TRBD2. J was trimmed by 2 bases and V by 3 bases; bases with no gene match: 4. The germline V gene has CDR1 LGHNA and CDR2 YSLEER. This CDR3 comprises 15 residues.

The DNA of the CDR3 is TGTGCCAGCAGGGGGGCAGGGGTCCCCTACGAGCAGTACTTC. Encoded protein: CASRGAGVPYEQYF. The V call is TRBV6-6, the J call TRBJ2-7, with D perhaps TRBD1 (6 bases). V was clipped by 6 bases and J by 2 bases, with 14 bases between them. Germline CDR1 MNHNY, CDR2 SVGAGI (reference sequence). The CDR3 is 14 amino acids.

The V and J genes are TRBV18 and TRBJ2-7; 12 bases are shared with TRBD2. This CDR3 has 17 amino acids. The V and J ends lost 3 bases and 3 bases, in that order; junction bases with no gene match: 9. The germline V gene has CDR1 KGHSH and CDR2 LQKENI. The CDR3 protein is CASSPLLAGGRGYEQYF. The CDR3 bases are TGTGCCAGCTCACCCCTTCTAGCGGGAGGGCGGGGCTACGAGCAGTACTTC.

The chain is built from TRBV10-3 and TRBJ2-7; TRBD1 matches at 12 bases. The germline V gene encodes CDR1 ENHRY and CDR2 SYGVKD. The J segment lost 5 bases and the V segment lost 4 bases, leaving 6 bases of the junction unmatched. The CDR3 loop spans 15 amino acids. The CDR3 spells CAISGGQGARDEQYF. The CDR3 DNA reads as TGTGCCATCAGTGGGGGACAGGGGGCGAGGGACGAGCAGTACTTC.

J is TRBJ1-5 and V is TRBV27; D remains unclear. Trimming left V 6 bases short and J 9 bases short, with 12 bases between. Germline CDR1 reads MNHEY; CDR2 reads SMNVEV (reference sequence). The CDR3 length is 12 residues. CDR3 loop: CASSSQWGPQHF. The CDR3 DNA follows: TGTGCCAGCAGCTCTCAGTGGGGGCCCCAGCATTTT.

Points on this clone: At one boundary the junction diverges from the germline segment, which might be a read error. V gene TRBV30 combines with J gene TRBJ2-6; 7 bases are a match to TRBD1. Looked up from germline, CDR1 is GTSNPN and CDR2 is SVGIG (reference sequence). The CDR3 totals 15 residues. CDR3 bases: TGTGCCTGGGGGACAGACCCCTCTGGGGCCAACGTCCTGACCTTC. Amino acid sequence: CAWGTDPSGANVLTF.

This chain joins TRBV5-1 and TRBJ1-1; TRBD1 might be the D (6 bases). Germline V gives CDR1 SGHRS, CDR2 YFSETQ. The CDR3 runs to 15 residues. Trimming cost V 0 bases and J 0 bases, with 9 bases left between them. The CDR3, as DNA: TGCGCCAGCAGCTTGGGCGGGACACTGAACACTGAAGCTTTCTTT. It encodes CASSLGGTLNTEAFF.

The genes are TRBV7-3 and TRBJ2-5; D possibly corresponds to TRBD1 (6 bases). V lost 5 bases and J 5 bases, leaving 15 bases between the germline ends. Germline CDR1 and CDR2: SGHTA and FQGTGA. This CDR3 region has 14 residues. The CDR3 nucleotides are TGTGCCAGCAGCCCAGAAGACAGGAAGGAGACCCAGTACTTC. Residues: CASSPEDRKETQYF.

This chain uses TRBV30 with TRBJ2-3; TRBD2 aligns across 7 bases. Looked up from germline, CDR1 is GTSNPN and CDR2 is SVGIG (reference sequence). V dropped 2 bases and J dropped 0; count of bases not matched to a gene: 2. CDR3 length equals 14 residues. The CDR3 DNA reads TGTGCCTGGAGTAGCGGGACTAGCACAGATACGCAGTATTTT. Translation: CAWSSGTSTDTQYF.

The DNA for the CDR3 is TGTGCCAACAGAGCGGGGGAGACCCAGTACTTC. Its protein is CANRAGETQYF. The rearrangement uses TRBV6-1 and TRBJ2-5; 7 positions agree with TRBD2. V shed 10 bases, J shed 5 bases, and the junction held 4 bases outside the gene matches. The germline V gene has CDR1 MNHNS and CDR2 SASEGT. The CDR3 is 11 residues long.

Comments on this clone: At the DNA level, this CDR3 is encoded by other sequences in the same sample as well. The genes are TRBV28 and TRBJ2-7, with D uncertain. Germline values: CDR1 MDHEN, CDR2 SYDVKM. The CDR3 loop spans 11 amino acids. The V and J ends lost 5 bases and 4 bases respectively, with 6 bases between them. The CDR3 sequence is CASSSLYEQYF. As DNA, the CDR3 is TGTGCCAGCAGTAGTCTGTACGAGCAGTACTTC.

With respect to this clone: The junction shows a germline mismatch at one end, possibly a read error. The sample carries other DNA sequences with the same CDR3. This CDR3 reads CASSPLPTQYF. The DNA for the CDR3 is TGCGCCAGCAGCCCCCTCCCTACGCAGTATTTT. This chain links TRBV7-9 with TRBJ2-3; D is unclear. Germline V gives CDR1 SEHNR, CDR2 FQNEAQ (reference sequence). The CDR3 loop spans 11 amino acids.

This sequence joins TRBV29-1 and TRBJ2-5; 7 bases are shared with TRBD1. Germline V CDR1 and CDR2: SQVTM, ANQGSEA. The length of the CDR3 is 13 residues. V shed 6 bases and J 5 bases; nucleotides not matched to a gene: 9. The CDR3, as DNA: TGCAGCGTCACCTCGACAGGGCGCGAGACCCAGTACTTC. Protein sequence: CSVTSTGRETQYF.

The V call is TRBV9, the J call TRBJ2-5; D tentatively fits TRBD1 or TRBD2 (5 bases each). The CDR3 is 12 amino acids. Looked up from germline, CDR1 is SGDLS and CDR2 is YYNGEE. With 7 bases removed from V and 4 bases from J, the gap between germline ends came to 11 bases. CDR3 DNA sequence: TGTGCCAGCGGGGACGATGGAGAGACCCAGTACTTC. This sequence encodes CASGDDGETQYF. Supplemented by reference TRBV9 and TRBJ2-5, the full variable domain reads DSGVTQTPKHLITATGQRVTLRCSPRSGDLSVYWYQQSLDQGLQFLIQYYNGEERAKGNILERFSAQQFPDLHSELNLSSLELGDSALYFCASGDDGETQYFGPGTRLLVL.

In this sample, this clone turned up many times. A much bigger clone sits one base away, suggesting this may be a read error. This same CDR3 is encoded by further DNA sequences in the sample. CDR3 DNA: TGTGCCCGGAGTCACGGCAGTCGGGAGACCCAGTACTTC. As protein: CARSHGSRETQYF. The chain is built from TRBV30 and TRBJ2-5, with D uncertain. CDR1 is GTSNPN, CDR2 SVGIG, per germline (reference sequence). This CDR3 is built from 13 residues.

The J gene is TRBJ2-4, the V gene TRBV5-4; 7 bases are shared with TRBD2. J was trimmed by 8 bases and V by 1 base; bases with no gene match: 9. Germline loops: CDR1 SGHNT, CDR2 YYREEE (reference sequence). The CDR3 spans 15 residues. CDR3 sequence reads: CASSLKVAGAYIQYF. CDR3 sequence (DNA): TGTGCCAGCAGCTTGAAGGTTGCGGGAGCGTACATTCAGTACTTC.

CDR3 in DNA: TGCGCCAGCAGCTACGGTTCACCTCTCTCTGGAAACACCATATATTTT. Its translation: CASSYGSPLSGNTIYF. This chain uses TRBV5-1 with TRBJ1-3, with D unresolved. V was cut by 3 bases and J by 0 bases, with 13 bases left in between. Germline-derived CDR1 and CDR2 are SGHRS and YFSETQ. The CDR3 sequence is 16 residues long.

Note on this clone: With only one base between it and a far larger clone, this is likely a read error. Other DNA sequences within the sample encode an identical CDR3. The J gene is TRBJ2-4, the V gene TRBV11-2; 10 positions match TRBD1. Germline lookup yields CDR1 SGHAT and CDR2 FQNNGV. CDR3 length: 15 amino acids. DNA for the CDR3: TGTGCTAGCAGCTTACCCTGGGACAGGGGACCCATTCAGTACTTC. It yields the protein CASSLPWDRGPIQYF.

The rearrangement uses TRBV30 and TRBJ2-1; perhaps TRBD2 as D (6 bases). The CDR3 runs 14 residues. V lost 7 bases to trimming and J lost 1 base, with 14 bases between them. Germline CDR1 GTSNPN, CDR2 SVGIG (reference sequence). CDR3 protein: CASGRDLSYNEQFF. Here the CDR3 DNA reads TGTGCCTCAGGGCGGGATCTATCCTACAATGAGCAGTTCTTC.

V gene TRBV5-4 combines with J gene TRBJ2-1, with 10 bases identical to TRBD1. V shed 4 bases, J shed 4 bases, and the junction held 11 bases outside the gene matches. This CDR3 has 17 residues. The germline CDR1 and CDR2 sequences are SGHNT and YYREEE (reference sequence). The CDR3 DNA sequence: TGTGCCAGCAGCAACTTTCCCCGGACAGGGGGTTACAATGAGCAGTTCTTC. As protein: CASSNFPRTGGYNEQFF.

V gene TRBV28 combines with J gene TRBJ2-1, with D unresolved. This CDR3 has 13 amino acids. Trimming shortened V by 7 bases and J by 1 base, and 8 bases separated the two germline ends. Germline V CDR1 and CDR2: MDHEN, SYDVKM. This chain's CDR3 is CASIERSYNEQFF. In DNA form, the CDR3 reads TGTGCCAGCATTGAACGGTCCTACAATGAGCAGTTCTTC.

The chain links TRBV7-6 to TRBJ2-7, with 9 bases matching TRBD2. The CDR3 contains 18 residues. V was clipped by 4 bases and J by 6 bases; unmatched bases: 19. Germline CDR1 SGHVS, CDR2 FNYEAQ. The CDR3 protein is CASSSQPPGGGRAVEQYF. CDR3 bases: TGTGCCAGCAGCTCGCAACCCCCGGGGGGCGGGAGGGCCGTCGAGCAGTACTTC.

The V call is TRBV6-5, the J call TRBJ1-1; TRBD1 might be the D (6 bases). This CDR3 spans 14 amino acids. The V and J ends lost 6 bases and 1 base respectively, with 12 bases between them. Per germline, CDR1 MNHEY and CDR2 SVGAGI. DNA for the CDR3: TGTGCCAGCAGCCCCGAGGGGGGGAACACTGAAGCTTTCTTT. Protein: CASSPEGGNTEAFF.

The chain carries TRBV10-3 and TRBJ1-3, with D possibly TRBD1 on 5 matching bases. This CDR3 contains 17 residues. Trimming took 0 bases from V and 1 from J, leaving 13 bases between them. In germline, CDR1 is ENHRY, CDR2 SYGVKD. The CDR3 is CAISESQAGKSGNTIYF. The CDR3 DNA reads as TGTGCCATCAGTGAGTCCCAAGCAGGGAAGTCTGGAAACACCATATATTTT.

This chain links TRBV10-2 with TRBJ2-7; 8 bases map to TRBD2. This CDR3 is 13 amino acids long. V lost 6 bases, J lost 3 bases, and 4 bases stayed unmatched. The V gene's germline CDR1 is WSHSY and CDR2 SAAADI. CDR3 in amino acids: CASRAGESYEQYF. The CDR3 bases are TGCGCCAGCAGAGCGGGGGAAAGCTACGAGCAGTACTTC.